Sequencing of this T cell receptor (beta chain) was carried out in a study of T cells in Graves' hyperthyroidism and ophthalmopathy. Study at large: Peripheral blood collection took place at initial diagnosis, before any treatment. Overall study findings and caveats: Also found in blood were most expanded thyroid clonotypes above 0.001.

In the case of this clonotype: What it binds is not known.

Duration under 3 months, a NOSPECS grade of at least 4, and a Clinical Activity Score of at least 3 characterized the ophthalmopathy patients. Those patients with uncontrolled infection, other autoimmune disease, pregnancy or lactation were excluded. The investigators amplified TCR beta CDR3 regions from RNA transcripts. HTBI primers were used for first-round RT-PCR of the TCR CDR3. TCRdb analysed the multiplex PCR reads with MiXCR anew, one entry per CDR3 protein. Of around 570,000 distinct CDR3 sequences in the sample, 20% were seen once. The source is a middle-aged man with Graves' ophthalmopathy. The material sequenced was blood.

The CDR3 here is CASSLRVQGSSINGYTF. For the CDR3, the DNA is TGTGCCAGCAGCTTAAGAGTCCAGGGTAGTAGCATAAATGGCTACACCTTC. The chain has TRBV7-2 and TRBJ1-2; D possibly corresponds to TRBD1 (5 bases). The V gene's germline CDR1 is SGHTA and CDR2 FQGNSA. This CDR3 spans 17 amino acids. Trimming took off 2 bases at V and 6 bases at J, with 22 bases between the two ends.